This TCR beta chain was recorded in a study of blood T cell repertoires in COVID-19. Background on the study: The samples span acute and convalescent COVID-19 from the United States, Italy and Spain.

The V and J ends lost 4 bases and 9 bases respectively, with 17 bases between them. Germline assignment: CDR1 SGHRS and CDR2 YFSETQ. This CDR3 is 14 amino acids long. Study processing details: Estimates of nucleated cell counts were drawn from the amplification of reference gene primers. The table came from immunoSEQ multiplex PCR; TCRdb's copy has only in-frame clones and leaves some out. The DNA was the basis for D and trimming; V, J and clone size are from that table. The sample has some 400,000 clones, around 87% seen once. Participants, roughly 18 to 100 years old, spanned fewer than 25 US areas. Cohort 3 donors were reported recovered after two negative PCRs, clearance, or symptom resolution.

The receptor was derived from a young man who had recovered from COVID-19. Sequenced input: PBMCs or T cells enriched from blood (not recorded which). The V and J genes are TRBV5-1 and TRBJ1-3; possibly TRBD1 for D (6 bases). The CDR3 bases are TGCGCCAGCAGCGCGGACAGAGCCCCGACCACCATATATTTT. Its protein is CASSADRAPTTIYF.